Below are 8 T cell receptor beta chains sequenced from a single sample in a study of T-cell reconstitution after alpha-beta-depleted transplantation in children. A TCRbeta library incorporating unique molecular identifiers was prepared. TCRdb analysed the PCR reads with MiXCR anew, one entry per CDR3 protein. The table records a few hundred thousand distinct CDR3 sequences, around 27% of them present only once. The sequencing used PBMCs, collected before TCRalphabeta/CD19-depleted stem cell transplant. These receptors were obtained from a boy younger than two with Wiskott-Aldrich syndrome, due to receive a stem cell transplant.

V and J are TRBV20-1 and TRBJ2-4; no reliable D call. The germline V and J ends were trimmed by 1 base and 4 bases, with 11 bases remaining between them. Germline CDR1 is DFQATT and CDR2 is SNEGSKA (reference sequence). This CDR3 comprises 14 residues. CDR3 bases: TGCAGTGCTAGAGGGCGGAGTGGGAAAAACATTCAGTACTTC. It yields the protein CSARGRSGKNIQYF.

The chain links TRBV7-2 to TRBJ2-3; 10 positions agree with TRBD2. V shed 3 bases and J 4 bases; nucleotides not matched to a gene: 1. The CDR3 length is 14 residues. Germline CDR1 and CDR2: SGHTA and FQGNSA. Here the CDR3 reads CASSFGTSADTQYF. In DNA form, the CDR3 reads TGTGCCAGCAGCTTCGGGACTAGCGCAGATACGCAGTATTTT.

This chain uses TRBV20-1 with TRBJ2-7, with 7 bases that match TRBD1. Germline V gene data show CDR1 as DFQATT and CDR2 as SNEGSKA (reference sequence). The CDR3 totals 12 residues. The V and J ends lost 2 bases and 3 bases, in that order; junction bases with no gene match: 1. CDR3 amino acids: CSARTGVYEQYF. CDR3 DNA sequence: TGCAGTGCTAGAACAGGGGTCTACGAGCAGTACTTC.

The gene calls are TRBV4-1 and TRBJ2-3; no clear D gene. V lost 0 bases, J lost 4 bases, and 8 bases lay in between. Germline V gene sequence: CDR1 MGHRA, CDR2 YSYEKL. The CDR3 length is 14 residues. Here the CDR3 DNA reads TGCGCCAGCAGCCAAGAACCGGTTTCAGATACGCAGTATTTT. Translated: CASSQEPVSDTQYF.

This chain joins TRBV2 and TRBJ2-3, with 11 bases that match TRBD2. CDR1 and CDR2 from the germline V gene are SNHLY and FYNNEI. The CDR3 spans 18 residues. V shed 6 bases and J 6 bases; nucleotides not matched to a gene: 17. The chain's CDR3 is CASSEHIAGGPLVDTQYF. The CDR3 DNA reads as TGTGCCAGCAGCGAACATATAGCGGGAGGGCCCCTAGTCGATACGCAGTATTTT.

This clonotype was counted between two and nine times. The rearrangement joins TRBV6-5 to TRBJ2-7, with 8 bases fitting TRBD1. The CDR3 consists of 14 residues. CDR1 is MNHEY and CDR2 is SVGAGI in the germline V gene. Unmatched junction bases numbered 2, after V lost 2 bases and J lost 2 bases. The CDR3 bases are TGTGCCAGCAGTTACACACAGGGGGCCTACGAGCAGTACTTC. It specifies CASSYTQGAYEQYF.

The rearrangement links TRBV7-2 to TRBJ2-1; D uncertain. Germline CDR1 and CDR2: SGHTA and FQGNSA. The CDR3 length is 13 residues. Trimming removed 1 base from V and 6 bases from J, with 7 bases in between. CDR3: CASSLVVINEQFF. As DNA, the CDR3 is TGTGCCAGCAGCTTAGTCGTTATCAATGAGCAGTTCTTC.

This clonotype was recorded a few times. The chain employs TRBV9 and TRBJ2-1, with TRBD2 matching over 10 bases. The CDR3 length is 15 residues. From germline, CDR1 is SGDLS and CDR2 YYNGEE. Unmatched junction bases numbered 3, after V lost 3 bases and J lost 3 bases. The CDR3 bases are TGTGCCAGCAGCGAAACTAGCGGGAACTACAATGAGCAGTTCTTC. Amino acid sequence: CASSETSGNYNEQFF.